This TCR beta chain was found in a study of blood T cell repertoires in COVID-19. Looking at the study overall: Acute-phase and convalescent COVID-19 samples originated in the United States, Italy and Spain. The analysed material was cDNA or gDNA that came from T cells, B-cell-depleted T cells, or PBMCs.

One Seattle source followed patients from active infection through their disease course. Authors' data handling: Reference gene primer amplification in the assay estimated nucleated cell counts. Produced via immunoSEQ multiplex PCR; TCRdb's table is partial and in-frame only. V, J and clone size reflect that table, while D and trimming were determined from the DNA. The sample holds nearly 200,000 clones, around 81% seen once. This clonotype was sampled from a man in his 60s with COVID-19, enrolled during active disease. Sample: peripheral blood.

CDR3: CSVDSLNTEAFF. In DNA, the CDR3 is TGCAGCGTTGACAGTCTGAACACTGAAGCTTTCTTT. The J gene is TRBJ1-1, the V gene TRBV29-1; D ambiguous. The CDR3 contains 12 residues. Deletions cut 3 bases from V and 0 bases from J, with 5 bases between. Germline V gene data show CDR1 as SQVTM and CDR2 as ANQGSEA.